What follows are 8 T cell receptor beta chains derived from one specimen sequenced in a study of shared clonotypes between healthy human individuals. Sequencing was performed with immunoSEQ multiplex PCR; in TCRdb, only in-frame clones are kept and a portion is missing. The data hold hundreds of thousands of clones, with roughly 95% observed a single time. Sequences were obtained from naive CD4+ T cells sorted from blood. The subset denotes: CD45RA+ positively selected. These receptors were obtained from a woman in her twenties or thirties in good health.

V and J are TRBV29-1 and TRBJ2-7, with 9 bases lining up with TRBD2. CDR1 is SQVTM and CDR2 is ANQGSEA in the germline V gene. Trimming at V came to 7 bases and at J to 7 bases, leaving 11 bases not matched to a gene. There are 13 residues in the CDR3. DNA of the CDR3: TGCAGCGCCTCTCTAGCGGGGCTCGCGGAGCAGTACTTC. Translating gives CSASLAGLAEQYF.

V is TRBV7-8 and J is TRBJ1-5, with 8 bases fitting TRBD1. V trimming: 4 bases; J trimming: 4 bases; junction bases outside the gene matches: 3. The CDR3 contains 14 residues. Germline assignment: CDR1 SGHVS and CDR2 FQNEAQ. The CDR3 spells CASSSGQGNQPQHF. As DNA, the CDR3 is TGTGCCAGCAGCTCAGGACAGGGTAATCAGCCCCAGCATTTT.

The genes are TRBV2 and TRBJ2-1; D tentatively reads TRBD1 or TRBD2 (5 bases each). The CDR3 has 17 residues. V lost 6 bases, J lost 2 bases, and 20 bases lay in between. Germline-derived CDR1 and CDR2 are SNHLY and FYNNEI. Here the CDR3 DNA reads TGTGCCAGCAGGTCGAGGGAAGGGGAACCCGCCTACAATGAGCAGTTCTTC. Its protein is CASRSREGEPAYNEQFF.

The chain joins TRBV18 to TRBJ2-5, with D tentatively TRBD1 (6 bases). The J call is doubtful: the DNA matches TRBJ2-7 better. The CDR3 runs to 13 residues. CDR1 and CDR2 (germline): KGHSH, LQKENI. The CDR3 DNA follows: TGTGCCAGCTCACCGGGACACACCTACGAGCAGTACTTC. Protein product: CASSPGHTYEQYF.

V is TRBV2 and J is TRBJ1-3, with 9 bases fitting TRBD1. V trimming: 7 bases; J trimming: 0 bases; junction bases outside the gene matches: 1. The CDR3 totals 14 residues. Germline V gene lookup returns CDR1 SNHLY and CDR2 FYNNEI. CDR3 in amino acids: CASKGQGSGNTIYF. The CDR3 DNA reads TGTGCCAGCAAGGGACAGGGCTCTGGAAACACCATATATTTT.

The V and J genes are TRBV2 and TRBJ1-4, with D possibly matching TRBD1 (5 bases). Trimming took off 8 bases at V and 3 bases at J, with 16 bases between the two ends. There are 15 residues in the CDR3. Germline CDR1 and CDR2: SNHLY and FYNNEI. The chain's CDR3 is CASDSRRGPNEKLFF. The CDR3 DNA sequence: TGTGCCAGCGATTCAAGAAGGGGTCCTAATGAAAAACTGTTTTTT.

V gene TRBV30 combines with J gene TRBJ2-7; D might be TRBD2 (5 bases). CDR3 length: 15 residues. Germline V gene lookup returns CDR1 GTSNPN and CDR2 SVGIG (reference sequence). Trimming took off 1 base at V and 2 bases at J, with 15 bases between the two ends. As DNA, the CDR3 is TGTGCCTGGAGTGGAGGCCTAGGAGGAGCCTACGAGCAGTACTTC. It codes for CAWSGGLGGAYEQYF.

V usage is TRBV28 and J usage is TRBJ2-1; no reliable D call. Looked up from germline, CDR1 is MDHEN and CDR2 is SYDVKM. The CDR3 length is 11 residues. Trimming took 7 bases from V and 10 from J, leaving 11 bases between them. CDR3 sequence: CASTRAREQFF. For the CDR3, the DNA is TGTGCCAGCACTCGGGCCCGAGAGCAGTTCTTC.